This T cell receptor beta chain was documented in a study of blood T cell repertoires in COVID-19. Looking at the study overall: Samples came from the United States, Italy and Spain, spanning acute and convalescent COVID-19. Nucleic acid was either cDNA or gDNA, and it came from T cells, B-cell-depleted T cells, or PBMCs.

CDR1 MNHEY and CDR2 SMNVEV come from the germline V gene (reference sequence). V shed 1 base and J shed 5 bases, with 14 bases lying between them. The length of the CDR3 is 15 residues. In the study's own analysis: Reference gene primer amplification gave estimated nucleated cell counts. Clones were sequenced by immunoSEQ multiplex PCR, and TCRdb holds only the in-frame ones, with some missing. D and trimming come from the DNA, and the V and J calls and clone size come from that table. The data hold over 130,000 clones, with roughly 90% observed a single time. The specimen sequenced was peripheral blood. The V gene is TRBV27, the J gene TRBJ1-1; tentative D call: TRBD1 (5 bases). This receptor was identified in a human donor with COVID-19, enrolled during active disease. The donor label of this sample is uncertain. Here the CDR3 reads CASSLFDGGGTEAFF. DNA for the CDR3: TGTGCCAGCAGTTTATTCGACGGGGGAGGTACTGAAGCTTTCTTT.